These 14 T cell receptor beta chains were sequenced from one sample in a study of molecular identifiers for immune sequencing clone quantification. TCRdb independently ran MiXCR on the PCR reads; one entry per CDR3 protein. The sample yields more than 8,000 distinct CDR3 sequences, roughly 20% seen once. Sequenced material: naive CD8+ T cells from blood, with Jurkat cell RNA spiked in. Subset noted: FACS-sorted CD8+CD4-CCR7+CD45RA+ naive T cells. These receptors were obtained from a human donor in good health. Some libraries in this study had Jurkat cell RNA spiked in.

This clonotype is classed as medium-sized. J is TRBJ2-5 and V is TRBV4-1, with 11 bases identical to TRBD2. CDR3 length: 16 residues. Germline CDR1 reads MGHRA; CDR2 reads YSYEKL. With 0 bases clipped from V and 5 bases from J, the junction kept 5 bases outside the gene matches. The CDR3 is CASSQEVAGGPETQYF. The DNA for the CDR3 is TGCGCCAGCAGCCAAGAAGTAGCGGGGGGGCCTGAGACCCAGTACTTC.

By sample fraction, this clonotype is medium-sized. The chain links TRBV4-3 to TRBJ2-7; tentatively, D is TRBD1 (5 bases). This CDR3 has 15 residues. V lost 4 bases and J lost 3, with 16 bases in between. Germline values: CDR1 LGHNA, CDR2 YSLEER. CDR3 protein: CASSPGPGNGYEQYF. CDR3 nucleotide sequence: TGCGCCAGCAGCCCGGGTCCAGGGAACGGCTACGAGCAGTACTTC.

Details on this clonotype: Germline is not matched at one junction end, which may reflect a read error. V is TRBV9 and J is TRBJ1-1, with a tentative D call TRBD1 (6 bases). Per germline, CDR1 SGDLS and CDR2 YYNGEE. The CDR3 is made up of 15 amino acids. The CDR3 reads CAGSAEGGRGTEAFF. CDR3 nucleotide sequence: TGTGCCGGCAGCGCCGAGGGGGGGCGAGGCACTGAAGCTTTCTTT.

By share, this clonotype ranks as medium-sized. The V call is TRBV5-4, the J call TRBJ1-1; D perhaps matches TRBD1 (5 bases). Germline V lookup: CDR1 SGHNT, CDR2 YYREEE (reference sequence). V lost 3 bases and J 7 bases, leaving 13 bases between the germline ends. This CDR3 spans 13 amino acids. The chain's CDR3 is CASSSPSGGEAFF. CDR3 DNA sequence: TGTGCCAGCAGCTCCCCCTCCGGGGGTGAAGCTTTCTTT.

Ten or more counts support this clonotype. V gene TRBV5-1 combines with J gene TRBJ1-1; D not certain. V lost 4 bases, J lost 2 bases, and 18 bases lay in between. CDR3 length: 16 residues. Germline CDR1 SGHRS, CDR2 YFSETQ. CDR3 region: CASSPRPEDYNTEAFF. CDR3 in DNA: TGCGCCAGCAGCCCGAGGCCTGAAGATTATAACACTGAAGCTTTCTTT.

CDR3 coding DNA: TGTGCCAGCAGCCCCAGCCCCCCGGGTACCGAGCAGTACTTC. Translating it yields CASSPSPPGTEQYF. This chain joins TRBV3-2 and TRBJ2-7; no check of the table's D call, TRBD1, against the DNA was made. TRBV3-2 is designated a pseudogene. The CDR3 is 14 residues long.

This clonotype showed up many times. The chain couples TRBV16 to TRBJ2-7; TRBD1 agrees at 8 bases. The CDR3 runs to 16 residues. V was pared by 4 bases and J by 5 bases, with 13 bases of the junction left unmatched. CDR1 is KGHSY, CDR2 FQNENV, per germline. The CDR3 loop is CASSLTPDRGSDEQYF. In DNA form, the CDR3 reads TGTGCCAGCAGCCTTACGCCCGACAGGGGATCCGACGAGCAGTACTTC.

This clonotype was seen at least ten times. This chain connects TRBV7-9 to TRBJ2-5; the D gene could be TRBD1 or TRBD2 (5 bases each). CDR1 is SEHNR and CDR2 is FQNEAQ in the germline V gene (reference sequence). The CDR3 length is 15 residues. V lost 1 base to trimming and J lost 5 bases, with 14 bases between them. CDR3 region: CASSLVGEGPETQYF. CDR3 sequence (DNA): TGTGCCAGCAGCTTAGTGGGAGAGGGACCGGAGACCCAGTACTTC.

A remark on this clonotype: Mismatch with germline at one junction end may stem from a read error. This chain connects TRBV29-1 to TRBJ2-3; 7 positions agree with TRBD2. The CDR3 has 15 residues. The germline gives CDR1 SQVTM, CDR2 ANQGSEA. In DNA form, the CDR3 reads TGCGGCGTAACGACTAGCAGGAGGTTTTTGAATACGCAGTATTTT. It codes for CGVTTSRRFLNTQYF.

This clonotype has a single count. This may be a read error: a much more frequent sequence differs by one nucleotide. This chain uses TRBV29-1 with TRBJ2-7, with 9 positions matching TRBD1. Germline assignment: CDR1 SQVTM and CDR2 ANQGSEA. This CDR3 region has 13 residues. The CDR3 reads CSVLTGGSYGQYF. DNA for the CDR3: TGCAGCGTACTAACAGGGGGCTCCTACGGGCAGTACTTC.

This clonotype was observed a handful of times. This may come from a read error, since a much larger clone is one base off. The gene calls are TRBV25-1 and TRBJ2-7; no definite D call. In germline, CDR1 is MGHDK, CDR2 SYGVNS. This CDR3 has 12 amino acids. The CDR3 DNA reads as TGTGCCAGCAGTGAATTAGAATACGGGCAGTACTTC. This translates into CASSELEYGQYF.

By proportion, this clonotype is medium-sized (0.01 to 0.1%). The V and J genes are TRBV6-5 and TRBJ1-1, with unresolved D. Per the germline V gene, CDR1 is MNHEY and CDR2 is SVGAGI. The CDR3 consists of 13 residues. V was shortened by 0 bases and J by 1 base, with 3 bases between the two germline ends. The CDR3 region has the DNA TGTGCCAGCAGTTACTCCCAGAACACTGAAGCTTTCTTT. This gives the protein CASSYSQNTEAFF.

This clonotype is medium-sized in the sample. The rearrangement joins TRBV4-1 to TRBJ2-1; D is undetermined. CDR1 MGHRA and CDR2 YSYEKL come from the germline V gene. V lost 3 bases to trimming and J lost 5 bases, with 17 bases between them. This CDR3 comprises 16 residues. This CDR3 reads CASSHAWLTRDNEQFF. The CDR3 DNA follows: TGCGCCAGCAGCCATGCCTGGCTTACCCGTGACAATGAGCAGTTCTTC.

By sample share, this clonotype is medium-sized (0.01 to 0.1%). The chain couples TRBV7-9 to TRBJ2-3; perhaps TRBD1 as D (5 bases). The germline gives CDR1 SEHNR, CDR2 FQNEAQ (reference sequence). Trimming pared 3 bases from V and 0 bases from J, leaving 10 bases between. The CDR3 is 15 amino acids. The CDR3 protein is CASSFTTESTDTQYF. The CDR3, as DNA: TGTGCCAGCAGCTTTACGACAGAGAGCACAGATACGCAGTATTTT.